This T cell receptor (beta chain) is from a study of blood T cell repertoires in COVID-19. Study-wide context: PBMCs, B-cell-depleted T cells, or T cells were the source of the cDNA or gDNA that made up the material.

Original data processing: Reference gene primers were amplified, and this amplification served to estimate nucleated cell counts. The method was immunoSEQ multiplex PCR; TCRdb's version includes in-frame clones alone and lacks a portion of them. Clone size and V and J calls were adopted from that table, with D and trimming inferred from the DNA. The sample yields about 430,000 clones, around 87% seen once. V lost 11 bases and J 4 bases, leaving 12 bases between the germline ends. Per the germline V gene, CDR1 is ENHRY and CDR2 is SYGVKD. The CDR3 is 12 residues long. The TCR was taken from a woman younger than 45 with acute COVID-19. The chain combines TRBV10-3 with TRBJ1-3, with D tentatively TRBD1 (5 bases). Material: PBMCs or T cells enriched from blood (not recorded which). The CDR3 loop reads CALRGGGNTIYF. The DNA for the CDR3 is TGTGCCCTACGGGGGGGAGGAAACACCATATATTTT.